The next 28 T cell receptor beta chains were all read from a single sample in a study of long-term antiretroviral therapy in people with HIV. The authors ran the immunoSEQ assay, v3.0, at survey level. Measured with immunoSEQ multiplex PCR; TCRdb has only the in-frame clones, and not every one. The data contain 27,000 or so clones, approximately 78% of them singletons. This specimen was unsorted PBMCs, taken 2.9 years after starting antiretroviral therapy. The receptors were sampled from a man between 50 and 59 years old with HIV.

This chain uses TRBV18 with TRBJ1-1; D is perhaps TRBD1 (6 bases). The germline V and J ends were trimmed by 3 bases and 4 bases, with 12 bases remaining between them. The CDR3 contains 14 residues. Germline loops: CDR1 KGHSH, CDR2 LQKENI. The DNA of the CDR3 is TGTGCCAGCTCACCCGGGACATTGAGCACTGAAGCTTTCTTT. Translation: CASSPGTLSTEAFF.

This chain links TRBV28 with TRBJ2-3; possibly TRBD2 for D (5 bases). This CDR3 spans 12 amino acids. Per the germline V gene, CDR1 is MDHEN and CDR2 is SYDVKM. V shed 8 bases and J shed 5 bases, with 11 bases lying between them. The CDR3 nucleotides are TGTGCCAGCCAGCAGGAGGTAGATACGCAGTATTTT. This sequence encodes CASQQEVDTQYF. The whole variable domain, filled in from reference TRBV28 and TRBJ2-3, reads DVKVTQSSRYLVKRTGEKVFLECVQDMDHENMFWYRQDPGLGLRLIYFSYDVKMKEKGDIPEGYSVSREKKERFSLILESASTNQTSMYLCASQQEVDTQYFGPGTRLTVL.

The V call is TRBV9, the J call TRBJ1-2, with 8 bases that match TRBD1. V gave up 3 bases and J gave up 7 bases; unmatched junction bases: 2. This CDR3 is 12 amino acids long. Germline V gives CDR1 SGDLS, CDR2 YYNGEE. The CDR3, as DNA: TGTGCCAGCAGCGGGACAGGGCTTGGCTACACCTTC. Protein product: CASSGTGLGYTF.

This clone was seen only once. The rearrangement joins TRBV2 to TRBJ2-5; D possibly corresponds to TRBD1 (6 bases). Germline CDR1 and CDR2: SNHLY and FYNNEI. The V and J ends lost 4 bases and 5 bases respectively, with 14 bases between them. CDR3 length: 14 amino acids. The CDR3 here is CASSGGPNGETQYF. CDR3 coding DNA: TGTGCCAGCAGTGGGGGGCCCAACGGGGAGACCCAGTACTTC.

This clone was counted between two and nine times. The chain is built from TRBV19 and TRBJ1-1; maybe TRBD1 (6 bases). V lost 6 bases to trimming and J lost 0 bases, with 11 bases between them. The CDR3 contains 14 residues. Germline V gene sequence: CDR1 LNHDA, CDR2 SQIVND (reference sequence). The CDR3 coding sequence is TGTGCCAGTAGACAGGGCGAGATGAACACTGAAGCTTTCTTT. Protein sequence: CASRQGEMNTEAFF. The full variable domain, rest sourced from reference TRBV19 and TRBJ1-1, is DGGITQSPKYLFRKEGQNVTLSCEQNLNHDAMYWYRQDPGQGLRLIYYSQIVNDFQKGDIAEGYSVSREKKESFPLTVTSAQKNPTAFYLCASRQGEMNTEAFFGQGTRLTVV.

The V call is TRBV7-3, the J call TRBJ1-2, with a tentative D call TRBD1 (6 bases). Trimming took off 6 bases at V and 8 bases at J, with 25 bases between the two ends. CDR1 is SGHTA and CDR2 is FQGTGA in the germline V gene. The CDR3 extends over 16 amino acids. CDR3 bases: TGTGCCAGCAGTCAAGAGGGGATAACAGGGTCTCAGGGCTACACCTTC. Residues: CASSQEGITGSQGYTF.

The chain employs TRBV5-5 and TRBJ1-1; the D gene is possibly TRBD1 (5 bases). Trimming took 3 bases from V and 8 from J, leaving 11 bases between them. This CDR3 has 12 residues. Germline V gene lookup returns CDR1 SGHKS and CDR2 YYEKEE (reference sequence). DNA of the CDR3: TGTGCCAGCAGCTGGGGGTCGGCAGAAGCTTTCTTT. Residues: CASSWGSAEAFF.

The rearrangement uses TRBV4-1 and TRBJ1-4, with a weak D call TRBD1 (5 bases). Germline lookup yields CDR1 MGHRA and CDR2 YSYEKL. V lost 4 bases and J 7 bases, leaving 22 bases between the germline ends. The CDR3 spans 17 residues. CDR3 sequence: CASSRLPSGGFSEKLFF. CDR3 bases: TGCGCCAGCAGCCGCCTCCCCAGTGGGGGTTTCAGTGAAAAACTGTTTTTT.

This chain links TRBV5-5 with TRBJ1-5; TRBD1 might be the D (6 bases). Trimming cost V 4 bases and J 2 bases, with 13 bases left between them. The CDR3 is made up of 15 amino acids. The germline V gene has CDR1 SGHKS and CDR2 YYEKEE (reference sequence). The CDR3 loop is CASSHLGGGNQPQHF. The CDR3 region has the DNA TGTGCCAGCAGCCACCTGGGGGGCGGCAATCAGCCCCAGCATTTT.

V and J are TRBV7-2 and TRBJ2-1; 10 positions match TRBD2. The CDR3 runs to 19 residues. V lost 2 bases to trimming and J lost 0 bases; unmatched junction nucleotides: 10. Germline CDR1 and CDR2: SGHTA and FQGNSA. The CDR3 reads CASSLRNLAGDHSYNEQFF. As DNA, the CDR3 is TGTGCCAGCAGCTTAAGGAACCTAGCGGGGGACCACTCCTACAATGAGCAGTTCTTC.

The CDR3 bases are TGCAGCGTTGAGTCCAGGACCGACTATGGCTACACCTTC. This gives the protein CSVESRTDYGYTF. The J gene is TRBJ1-2, the V gene TRBV29-1; no clear D. Trimming pared 3 bases from V and 3 bases from J, leaving 11 bases between. In germline, CDR1 is SQVTM, CDR2 ANQGSEA. The CDR3 spans 13 residues.

Concerning this clone: A read error may account for a junction end that differs from germline. The chain recombines TRBV28 with TRBJ1-5, with D unclear. The CDR3 runs 13 residues. Per germline, CDR1 MDHEN and CDR2 SYDVKM. The CDR3 DNA sequence: TGTGCCAGCAGCCTCCGGGCGCCGGAGCCCCAACATTTT. As protein: CASSLRAPEPQHF.

The gene calls are TRBV7-9 and TRBJ2-7; no reliable D call. The CDR3 length is 15 residues. The V gene lost 5 bases and the J gene lost 1 base, with 15 bases spanning the gap. Germline CDR1 SEHNR, CDR2 FQNEAQ (reference sequence). DNA for the CDR3: TGTGCCAGCAGCCCACCTAGGACCGAGTCCTACGAGCAGTACTTC. It codes for CASSPPRTESYEQYF.

The V and J genes are TRBV9 and TRBJ1-1; TRBD1 agrees at 9 bases. The CDR3 is made up of 21 amino acids. Germline lookup yields CDR1 SGDLS and CDR2 YYNGEE. V dropped 0 bases and J dropped 1; count of bases not matched to a gene: 19. The CDR3 coding sequence is TGTGCCAGCAGCGTAGAATTTGGGACAGGGCCAAGCTTCGGGAAGAACACTGAAGCTTTCTTT. It is translated as CASSVEFGTGPSFGKNTEAFF.

V usage is TRBV6-1 and J usage is TRBJ2-1; no clear D. The ends were cut back, 3 bases at V and 3 bases at J, with 6 bases in the middle. Germline V gene sequence: CDR1 MNHNS, CDR2 SASEGT. The CDR3 extends over 13 amino acids. The CDR3 spells CASSEVLYNEQFF. In DNA form, the CDR3 reads TGTGCCAGCAGTGAGGTCCTCTACAATGAGCAGTTCTTC.

This sequence joins TRBV7-9 and TRBJ2-7; D ambiguous. V gave up 2 bases and J gave up 2 bases, with 7 bases separating them. The CDR3 is 13 residues long. Germline loops: CDR1 SEHNR, CDR2 FQNEAQ (reference sequence). The CDR3 sequence: CASSLTLTYEQYF. Written as DNA, the CDR3 is TGTGCCAGCAGCTTAACCCTAACCTACGAGCAGTACTTC. Full variable domain (missing parts from reference TRBV7-9 and TRBJ2-7): DTGVSQNPRHKITKRGQNVTFRCDPISEHNRLYWYRQTLGQGPEFLTYFQNEAQLEKSRLLSDRFSAERPKGSFSTLEIQRTEQGDSAMYLCASSLTLTYEQYFGPGTRLTVT.

The CDR3 loop is CASSSRLGYTF. The CDR3 DNA reads as TGTGCCAGCAGTTCCCGGCTTGGCTACACCTTC. The V call is TRBV28, the J call TRBJ1-2; no firm D call. V was cut by 4 bases and J by 7 bases, with 7 bases left in between. Germline V CDR1 and CDR2: MDHEN, SYDVKM. The CDR3 covers 11 residues.

This clone came up once. CDR3 DNA: TGTGCCAGCAGTTTAGTGTTCAGGGGCACCTCCTATAATTCACCCCTCCACTTT. Translating gives CASSLVFRGTSYNSPLHF. The chain is built from TRBV28 and TRBJ1-6, with D maybe TRBD1 (6 bases). The length of the CDR3 is 18 residues. CDR1 is MDHEN, CDR2 SYDVKM, per germline. V was cut by 2 bases and J by 0 bases, with 14 bases left in between.

The chain recombines TRBV5-4 with TRBJ2-7; the D gene is possibly TRBD1 (5 bases). The ends were cut back, 0 bases at V and 5 bases at J, with 9 bases in the middle. Per germline, CDR1 SGHNT and CDR2 YYREEE (reference sequence). The CDR3 loop spans 13 amino acids. The chain's CDR3 is CASSLAVRDEQYF. The CDR3 DNA reads TGTGCCAGCAGCTTGGCGGTCAGGGACGAGCAGTACTTC.

This clone appeared a single time. This chain connects TRBV11-2 to TRBJ2-3; no firm D call. The length of the CDR3 is 13 residues. Germline-derived CDR1 and CDR2 are SGHAT and FQNNGV. V lost 5 bases and J lost 4, with 10 bases in between. The CDR3 DNA sequence: TGTGCCAGCAGCGCCCGCCTGGCAGATACGCAGTATTTT. Residues: CASSARLADTQYF. The full variable domain, its missing parts supplied by reference TRBV11-2 and TRBJ2-3, is EAGVAQSPRYKIIEKRQSVAFWCNPISGHATLYWYQQILGQGPKLLIQFQNNGVVDDSQLPKDRFSAERLKGVDSTLKIQPAKLEDSAVYLCASSARLADTQYFGPGTRLTVL.

The rearrangement links TRBV7-2 to TRBJ2-2; tentative D call: TRBD1 (5 bases). Germline-derived CDR1 and CDR2 are SGHTA and FQGNSA. The V end lost 5 bases, the J end lost 2 bases, and 9 bases lay between the germline ends. This CDR3 region has 14 residues. The CDR3 protein is CASSPQGNTGELFF. The CDR3 region has the DNA TGTGCCAGCAGCCCCCAGGGTAACACCGGGGAGCTGTTTTTT.

The chain recombines TRBV5-6 with TRBJ1-6; maybe TRBD1 (5 bases). This CDR3 spans 15 amino acids. Trimming took off 2 bases at V and 10 bases at J, with 16 bases between the two ends. Germline loops: CDR1 SGHDT, CDR2 YYEEEE. The CDR3 region has the DNA TGTGCCAGCAGCTTTGGGACTTCAGGGTTATCACCCCTCCACTTT. Its protein product is CASSFGTSGLSPLHF.

The V and J genes are TRBV7-2 and TRBJ2-7; perhaps TRBD1 as D (5 bases). The V gene lost 2 bases and the J gene lost 0 bases, with 11 bases spanning the gap. This CDR3 has 15 residues. From germline, CDR1 is SGHTA and CDR2 FQGNSA. Written as DNA, the CDR3 is TGTGCCAGCAGCTTACAACAGGCCAGCTCCTACGAGCAGTACTTC. Protein sequence: CASSLQQASSYEQYF.

J is TRBJ1-1 and V is TRBV6-6; 9 bases fit TRBD1. Germline V gives CDR1 MNHNY, CDR2 SVGAGI (reference sequence). The CDR3 length is 16 residues. Trimming took 6 bases from V and 10 from J; bases not matched to a gene: 18. CDR3 coding DNA: TGTGCCAGCAGGCCTTCCGGGACAGGGCCCCTCTGGGGAGCTTTCTTT. Amino acids: CASRPSGTGPLWGAFF.

The genes are TRBV10-3 and TRBJ1-1; D is unresolved. The CDR3 runs 14 residues. The V gene's germline CDR1 is ENHRY and CDR2 SYGVKD. V lost 7 bases and J 3 bases, leaving 15 bases between the germline ends. The CDR3 sequence: CAITAGQRDTEAFF. The CDR3 DNA is TGTGCCATCACCGCCGGCCAGAGGGACACTGAAGCTTTCTTT.

The V and J genes are TRBV19 and TRBJ1-5; D gene unclear. This CDR3 region has 14 residues. Trimming cost V 8 bases and J 7 bases, with 18 bases left between them. Germline CDR1 reads LNHDA; CDR2 reads SQIVND (reference sequence). CDR3 DNA sequence: TGTGCCAGTGCCCTCGTGGGAGAAGTCCAGCCCCAGCATTTT. It specifies CASALVGEVQPQHF.

V gene TRBV12-5 combines with J gene TRBJ1-1; D is undetermined. V was pared by 1 base and J by 4 bases, with 1 base between. Germline lookup yields CDR1 LGHNT and CDR2 FRNRAP. The CDR3 is 11 amino acids. This CDR3 reads CASGLGTEAFF. Here the CDR3 DNA reads TGTGCTAGTGGTTTGGGCACTGAAGCTTTCTTT.

V is TRBV7-6 and J is TRBJ2-2; D may match TRBD1 or TRBD2 (5 bases each). V lost 5 bases to trimming and J lost 6 bases, with 19 bases between them. This CDR3 is 16 amino acids long. The germline CDR1 and CDR2 sequences are SGHVS and FNYEAQ. The CDR3 reads CASSAWDRRSAGELFF. CDR3 bases: TGTGCCAGCAGCGCCTGGGACCGCCGGTCGGCCGGGGAGCTGTTTTTT.